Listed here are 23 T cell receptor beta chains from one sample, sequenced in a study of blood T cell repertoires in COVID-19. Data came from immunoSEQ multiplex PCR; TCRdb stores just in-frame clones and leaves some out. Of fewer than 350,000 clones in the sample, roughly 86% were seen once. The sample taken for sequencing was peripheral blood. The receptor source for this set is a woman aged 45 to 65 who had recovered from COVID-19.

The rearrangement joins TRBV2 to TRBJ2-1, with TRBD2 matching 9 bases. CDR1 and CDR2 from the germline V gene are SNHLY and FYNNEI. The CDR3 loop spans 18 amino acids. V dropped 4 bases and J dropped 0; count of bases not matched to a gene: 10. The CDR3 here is CASSVWLAGRSSYNEQFF. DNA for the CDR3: TGTGCCAGCAGTGTTTGGCTAGCGGGAAGGAGCTCCTACAATGAGCAGTTCTTC.

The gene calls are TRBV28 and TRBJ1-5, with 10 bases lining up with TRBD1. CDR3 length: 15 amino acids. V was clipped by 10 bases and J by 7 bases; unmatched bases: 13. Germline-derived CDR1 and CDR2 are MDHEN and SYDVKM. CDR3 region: CATGGGQGIRQPQHF. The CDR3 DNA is TGTGCCACGGGTGGGGGACAGGGGATCCGGCAGCCCCAGCATTTT. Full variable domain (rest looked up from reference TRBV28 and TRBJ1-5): DVKVTQSSRYLVKRTGEKVFLECVQDMDHENMFWYRQDPGLGLRLIYFSYDVKMKEKGDIPEGYSVSREKKERFSLILESASTNQTSMYLCATGGGQGIRQPQHFGDGTRLSIL.

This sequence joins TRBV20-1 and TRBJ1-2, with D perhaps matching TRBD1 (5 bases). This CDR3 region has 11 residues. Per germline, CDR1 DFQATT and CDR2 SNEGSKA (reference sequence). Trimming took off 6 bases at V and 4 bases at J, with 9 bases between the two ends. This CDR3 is CSAAGGYGYTF. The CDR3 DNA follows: TGCAGTGCAGCCGGGGGCTATGGCTACACCTTC.

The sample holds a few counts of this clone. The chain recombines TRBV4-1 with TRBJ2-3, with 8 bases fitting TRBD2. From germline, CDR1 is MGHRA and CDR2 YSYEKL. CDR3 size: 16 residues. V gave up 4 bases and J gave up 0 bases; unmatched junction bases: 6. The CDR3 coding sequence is TGCGCCAGCAGCCCCCGGTCTAGCGGGAGCACAGATACGCAGTATTTT. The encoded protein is CASSPRSSGSTDTQYF.

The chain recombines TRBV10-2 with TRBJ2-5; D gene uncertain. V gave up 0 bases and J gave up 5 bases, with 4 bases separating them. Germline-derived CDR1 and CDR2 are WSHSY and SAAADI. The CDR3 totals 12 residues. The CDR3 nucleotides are TGCGCCAGCAGTGAGTCGCGGGAGACCCAGTACTTC. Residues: CASSESRETQYF.

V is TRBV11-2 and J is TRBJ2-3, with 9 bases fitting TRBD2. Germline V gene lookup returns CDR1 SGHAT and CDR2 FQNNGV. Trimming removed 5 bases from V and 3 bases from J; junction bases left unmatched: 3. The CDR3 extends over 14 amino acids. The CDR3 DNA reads TGTGCCAGCAGCCTTAGCGGGGGAACAGATACGCAGTATTTT. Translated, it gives CASSLSGGTDTQYF.

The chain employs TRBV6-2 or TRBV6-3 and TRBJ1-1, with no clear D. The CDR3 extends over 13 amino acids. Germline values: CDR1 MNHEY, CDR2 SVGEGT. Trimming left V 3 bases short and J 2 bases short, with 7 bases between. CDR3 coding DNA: TGTGCCAGCAGTTATCTCGGTAACACTGAAGCTTTCTTT. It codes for CASSYLGNTEAFF.

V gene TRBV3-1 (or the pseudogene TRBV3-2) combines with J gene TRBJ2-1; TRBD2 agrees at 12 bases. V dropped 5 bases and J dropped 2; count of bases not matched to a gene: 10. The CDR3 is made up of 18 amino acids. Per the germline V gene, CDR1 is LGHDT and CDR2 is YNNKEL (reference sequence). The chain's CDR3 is CASSSRLAGELTYNEQFF. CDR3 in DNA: TGTGCCAGCAGCTCCCGACTAGCGGGAGAACTTACCTACAATGAGCAGTTCTTC.

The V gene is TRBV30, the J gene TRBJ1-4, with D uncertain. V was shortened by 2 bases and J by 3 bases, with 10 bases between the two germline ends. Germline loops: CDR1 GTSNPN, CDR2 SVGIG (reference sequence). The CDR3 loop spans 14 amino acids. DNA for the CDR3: TGTGCCTGGAGTAACCCACTGGCTAATGAAAAACTGTTTTTT. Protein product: CAWSNPLANEKLFF.

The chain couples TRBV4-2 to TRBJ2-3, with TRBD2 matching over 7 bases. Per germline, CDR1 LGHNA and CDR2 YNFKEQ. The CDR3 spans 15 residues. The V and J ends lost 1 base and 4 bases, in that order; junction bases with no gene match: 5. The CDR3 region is CASSQGGREPDTQYF. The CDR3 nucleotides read TGTGCCAGCAGCCAAGGCGGGAGAGAGCCAGATACGCAGTATTTT.

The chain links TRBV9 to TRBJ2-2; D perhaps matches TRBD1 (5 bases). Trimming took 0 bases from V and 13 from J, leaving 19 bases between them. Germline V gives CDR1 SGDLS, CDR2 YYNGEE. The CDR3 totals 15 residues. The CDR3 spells CASSVDGPNVGRLFF. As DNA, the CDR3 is TGTGCCAGCAGCGTAGATGGACCCAATGTGGGGCGGCTGTTTTTT.

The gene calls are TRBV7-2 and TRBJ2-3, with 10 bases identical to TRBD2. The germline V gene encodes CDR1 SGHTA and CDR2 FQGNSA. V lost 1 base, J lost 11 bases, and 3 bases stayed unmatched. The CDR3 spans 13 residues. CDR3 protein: CASSLGAGGMQYF. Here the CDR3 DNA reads TGTGCCAGCAGCTTAGGAGCGGGGGGGATGCAGTATTTT.

In nucleotides, the CDR3 is TGTGCCAGCAGCCAGGGGGCGGACGGGGCCAACGTCCTGACTTTC. Translation gives CASSQGADGANVLTF. The chain has TRBV6-5 and TRBJ2-6; the match to TRBD1 covers 8 bases. J was trimmed by 4 bases and V by 6 bases; bases with no gene match: 5. The CDR3 runs 15 residues. Germline V lookup: CDR1 MNHEY, CDR2 SVGAGI.

CDR3: CASTRTSGRPDNEQFF. The CDR3 DNA follows: TGTGCCAGCACCAGGACTAGCGGGAGGCCAGACAATGAGCAGTTCTTC. The chain couples TRBV6-6 to TRBJ2-1, with TRBD2 identical over 14 bases. Per germline, CDR1 MNHNY and CDR2 SVGAGI (reference sequence). The CDR3 consists of 16 residues. The junction had 7 bases not matched to a gene; V was cut back by 7 bases and J by 5 bases.

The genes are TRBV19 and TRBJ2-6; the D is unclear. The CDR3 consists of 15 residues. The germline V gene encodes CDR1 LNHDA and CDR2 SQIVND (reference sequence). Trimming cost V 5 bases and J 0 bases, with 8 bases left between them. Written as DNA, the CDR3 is TGTGCCAGTAGTTCACAGAGCTCTGGGGCCAACGTCCTGACTTTC. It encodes CASSSQSSGANVLTF.

The CDR3 sequence: CASSPRGQANEQFF. The CDR3 coding sequence is TGTGCCAGCAGCCCCCGGGGACAGGCGAATGAGCAGTTCTTC. This chain joins TRBV7-2 and TRBJ2-1; 8 bases match TRBD1. The CDR3 has 14 amino acids. Trimming at V came to 5 bases and at J to 7 bases, leaving 7 bases not matched to a gene. CDR1 and CDR2 (germline): SGHTA, FQGNSA.

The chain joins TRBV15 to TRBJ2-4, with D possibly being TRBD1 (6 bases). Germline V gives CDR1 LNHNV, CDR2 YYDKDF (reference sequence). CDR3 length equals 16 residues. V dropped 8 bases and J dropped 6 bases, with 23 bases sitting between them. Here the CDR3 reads CATRSLAGAGGNIQYF. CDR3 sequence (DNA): TGTGCCACCCGTTCCCTAGCAGGGGCTGGGGGAAACATTCAGTACTTC.

CDR3 in DNA: TGTGCCAGCAGGTCGGAGGGCCAGACCGGGGAGCTGTTTTTT. Amino acid sequence: CASRSEGQTGELFF. The genes are TRBV9 and TRBJ2-2; D may be TRBD2 (6 bases). This CDR3 has 14 amino acids. The germline gives CDR1 SGDLS, CDR2 YYNGEE. Trimming left V 5 bases short and J 5 bases short, with 13 bases between.

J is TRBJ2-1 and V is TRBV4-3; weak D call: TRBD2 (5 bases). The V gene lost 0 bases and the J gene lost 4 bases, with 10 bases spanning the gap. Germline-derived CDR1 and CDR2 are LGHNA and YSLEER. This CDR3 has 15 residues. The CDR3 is CASSQEEGLYNEQFF. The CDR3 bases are TGCGCCAGCAGCCAAGAAGAGGGCCTTTACAATGAGCAGTTCTTC.

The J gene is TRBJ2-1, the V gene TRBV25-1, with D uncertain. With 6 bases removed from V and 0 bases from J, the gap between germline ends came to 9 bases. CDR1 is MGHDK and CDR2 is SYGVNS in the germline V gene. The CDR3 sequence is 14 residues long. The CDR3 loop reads CASSLSGSYNEQFF. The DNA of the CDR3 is TGTGCCAGCAGCCTTTCCGGCTCCTACAATGAGCAGTTCTTC.

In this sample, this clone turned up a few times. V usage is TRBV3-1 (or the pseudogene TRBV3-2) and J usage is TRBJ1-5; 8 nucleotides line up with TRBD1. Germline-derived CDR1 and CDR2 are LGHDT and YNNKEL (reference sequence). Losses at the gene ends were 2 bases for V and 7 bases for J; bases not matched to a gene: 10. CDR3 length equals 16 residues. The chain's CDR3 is CASSQRGTGFQQPQHF. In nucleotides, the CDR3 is TGTGCCAGCAGCCAAAGAGGGACAGGATTTCAACAGCCCCAGCATTTT.

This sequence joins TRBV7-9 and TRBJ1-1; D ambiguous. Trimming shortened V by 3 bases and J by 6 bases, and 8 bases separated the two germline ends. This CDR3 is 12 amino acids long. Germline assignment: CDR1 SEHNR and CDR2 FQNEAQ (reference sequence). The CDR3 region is CASSLYGAEAFF. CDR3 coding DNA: TGTGCCAGCAGCTTGTACGGGGCTGAAGCTTTCTTT.

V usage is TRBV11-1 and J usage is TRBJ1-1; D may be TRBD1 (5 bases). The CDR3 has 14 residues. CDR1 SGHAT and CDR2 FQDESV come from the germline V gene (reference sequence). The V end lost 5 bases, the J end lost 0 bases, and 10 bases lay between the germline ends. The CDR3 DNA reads TGTGCCAGCAGCGGGGGACTGCTGAACACTGAAGCTTTCTTT. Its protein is CASSGGLLNTEAFF.